The 26 T cell receptor beta chains presented below share a single source sample, sequenced in a study of human T cells and chemical hapten exposure. TCRdb re-called the RACE reads through MiXCR, storing one row per CDR3 protein. The sample gives over 85,000 distinct CDR3 sequences, about a tenth of which show up once; approximately 3.1% is in the top ten. Time point in this sample: pre-sensitization, week 0. Treatment: therapeutic diphenylcyclopropenone sensitization with weekly scalp DPC. The sequences come from whole blood, collected in connection with sensitization to the hapten diphenylcyclopropenone (DPC). These receptors came from a woman aged 55-75 years with alopecia areata. Some clones in this sample may be carry-over from other donors' samples.

In this sample, this clonotype turned up many times. One end of the junction does not line up with germline, which may come from a read error. The chain carries TRBV3-1 and TRBJ2-7, with D unclear. Germline V gene lookup returns CDR1 LGHDT and CDR2 YNNKEL (reference sequence). There are 13 residues in the CDR3. CDR3 loop: CASSPRQHYGQYF. CDR3 DNA: TGTGCCAGCAGCCCCCGGCAACACTACGGGCAGTACTTC.

This clonotype was detected ten times or more. This chain links TRBV4-2 with TRBJ1-6; TRBD1 matches 9 bases. V lost 0 bases to trimming and J lost 7 bases; unmatched junction nucleotides: 4. CDR1 LGHNA and CDR2 YNFKEQ come from the germline V gene. The CDR3 is 16 amino acids. The CDR3 sequence is CASSQDQGQGNSPLHF. The CDR3 DNA reads as TGTGCCAGCAGCCAAGATCAGGGACAGGGAAATTCACCCCTCCACTTT.

The genes are TRBV12-5 and TRBJ2-7; D ambiguous. Germline-derived CDR1 and CDR2 are LGHNT and FRNRAP. V was pared by 7 bases and J by 3 bases, with 10 bases between. There are 12 residues in the CDR3. CDR3 sequence reads: CASASSVYEQYF. The CDR3 DNA is TGTGCTAGTGCCAGTTCGGTCTACGAGCAGTACTTC.

This clonotype was detected many times. J is TRBJ1-1 and V is TRBV7-3, with 7 nucleotides matching TRBD1. Per germline, CDR1 SGHTA and CDR2 FQGTGA. The CDR3 sequence is 13 residues long. With 6 bases clipped from V and 5 bases from J, the junction kept 6 bases outside the gene matches. CDR3 bases: TGTGCCAGCAGTCCGAGACAGGGAACTGAAGCTTTCTTT. Translating gives CASSPRQGTEAFF.

J is TRBJ1-1 and V is TRBV7-9, with a tentative D call TRBD1 (6 bases). The CDR3 has 14 residues. The germline V gene has CDR1 SEHNR and CDR2 FQNEAQ (reference sequence). V lost 5 bases and J 8 bases, leaving 18 bases between the germline ends. CDR3 amino acids: CASSISLGQQEAFF. The CDR3 nucleotides read TGTGCCAGCAGCATATCCCTTGGACAGCAAGAAGCTTTCTTT. Complete variable domain (other parts from reference TRBV7-9 and TRBJ1-1): DTGVSQNPRHKITKRGQNVTFRCDPISEHNRLYWYRQTLGQGPEFLTYFQNEAQLEKSRLLSDRFSAERPKGSFSTLEIQRTEQGDSAMYLCASSISLGQQEAFFGQGTRLTVV.

This clonotype was picked up a small number of times. CDR3 DNA: TGCGCCAGCAGCCAAGATCCAGCCGCGTATGGCTACACCTTC. It yields the protein CASSQDPAAYGYTF. This chain links TRBV4-1 with TRBJ1-2; D unresolved. CDR3 size: 14 residues. V dropped 0 bases and J dropped 5 bases, with 10 bases sitting between them. Per germline, CDR1 MGHRA and CDR2 YSYEKL.

This clonotype was detected ten times or more. The rearrangement uses TRBV29-1 and TRBJ1-5; 7 bases line up with TRBD1. The length of the CDR3 is 12 residues. J gave up 5 bases and V 4 bases, and 2 bases lay outside the gene matches. The V gene's germline CDR1 is SQVTM and CDR2 ANQGSEA. The CDR3 reads CSVGTGDQPQHF. DNA for the CDR3: TGCAGCGTTGGAACAGGGGATCAGCCCCAGCATTTT.

The CDR3 sequence is CSVDWTNTEAFF. DNA of the CDR3: TGCAGCGTAGATTGGACGAACACTGAAGCTTTCTTT. The chain uses TRBV29-1 and TRBJ1-1, with D uncertain. This CDR3 is built from 12 residues. V dropped 6 bases and J dropped 1 base, with 9 bases sitting between them. Germline V gene lookup returns CDR1 SQVTM and CDR2 ANQGSEA.

The table lists this clonotype with many counts. The chain joins TRBV2 to TRBJ2-1, with TRBD1 matching 8 bases. Germline assignment: CDR1 SNHLY and CDR2 FYNNEI. CDR3 length equals 12 residues. J was trimmed by 9 bases and V by 6 bases; bases with no gene match: 4. This chain's CDR3 is CASRGQAGEQFF. CDR3 in DNA: TGTGCCAGCAGGGGACAGGCTGGTGAGCAGTTCTTC. The full variable domain, its missing parts supplied by reference TRBV2 and TRBJ2-1, is EPEVTQTPSHQVTQMGQEVILRCVPISNHLYFYWYRQILGQKVEFLVSFYNNEISEKSEIFDDQFSVERPDGSNFTLKIRSTKLEDSAMYFCASRGQAGEQFFGPGTRLTVL.

In its sample, this clonotype was seen many times. V gene TRBV19 combines with J gene TRBJ2-3; the D gene could be TRBD1 or TRBD2 (5 bases each). Germline CDR1 is LNHDA and CDR2 is SQIVND (reference sequence). The V gene lost 4 bases and the J gene lost 4 bases, with 15 bases spanning the gap. This CDR3 spans 15 amino acids. For the CDR3, the DNA is TGTGCCAGTAGTAGGATCCCGGGGACGCCAGATACGCAGTATTTT. This gives the protein CASSRIPGTPDTQYF.

In this sample, this clonotype turned up a few times. The chain employs TRBV10-2 and TRBJ2-1, with 15 bases aligning to TRBD2. Per germline, CDR1 WSHSY and CDR2 SAAADI. Losses at the gene ends were 6 bases for V and 15 bases for J; bases not matched to a gene: 9. The CDR3 is made up of 14 amino acids. CDR3 in DNA: TGCGCCAGCAGGCTCAGGACTAGCGGGGGGGAGGCGTTCTTC. Protein sequence: CASRLRTSGGEAFF.

The chain joins TRBV5-4 to TRBJ1-6; 8 bases are shared with TRBD1. Germline CDR1 SGHNT, CDR2 YYREEE (reference sequence). The length of the CDR3 is 16 residues. V was clipped by 5 bases and J by 10 bases; unmatched bases: 14. Written as DNA, the CDR3 is TGTGCCAGCAGGGCGACAGGGGCGCTCTTTTCATCACCCCTCCACTTT. The encoded protein is CASRATGALFSSPLHF. Variable domain in full (rest from reference TRBV5-4 and TRBJ1-6): ETGVTQSPTHLIKTRGQQVTLRCSSQSGHNTVSWYQQALGQGPQFIFQYYREEENGRGNFPPRFSGLQFPNYSSELNVNALELDDSALYLCASRATGALFSSPLHFGNGTRLTVT.

There are many counts of this clonotype. The V gene is TRBV20-1, the J gene TRBJ2-7; D is possibly TRBD2 (6 bases). Trimming shortened V by 5 bases and J by 2 bases, and 16 bases separated the two germline ends. The germline gives CDR1 DFQATT, CDR2 SNEGSKA (reference sequence). This CDR3 has 14 residues. The DNA for the CDR3 is TGCAGTGCTTCAGTTCCGGGGGAGACCTACGAGCAGTACTTC. The encoded protein is CSASVPGETYEQYF.

The rearrangement joins TRBV18 to TRBJ2-2; D gene ambiguous. This CDR3 spans 15 amino acids. Deletions cut 2 bases from V and 4 bases from J, with 11 bases between. In germline, CDR1 is KGHSH, CDR2 LQKENI. The CDR3 spells CASSPGLTSTGELFF. DNA for the CDR3: TGTGCCAGCTCACCAGGTCTCACAAGCACCGGGGAGCTGTTTTTT.

This clonotype was detected a few times. V is TRBV7-2 and J is TRBJ2-3; D may be TRBD1 or TRBD2 (5 bases each). The CDR3 consists of 13 residues. Deletions cut 1 base from V and 9 bases from J, with 11 bases between. Germline values: CDR1 SGHTA, CDR2 FQGNSA. CDR3 DNA sequence: TGTGCCAGCAGCTTAGGGGACGTCGGGACGCAGTATTTT. It translates to CASSLGDVGTQYF.

The chain joins TRBV7-6 to TRBJ2-1, with 9 nucleotides matching TRBD1. The CDR3 runs to 20 residues. Trimming at V came to 1 base and at J to 4 bases, leaving 17 bases not matched to a gene. Per the germline V gene, CDR1 is SGHVS and CDR2 is FNYEAQ. CDR3 nucleotides: TGTGCCAGCAGCTTAGGGCTCCGGGACAGGGTGTTAGGGGGTTACAATGAGCAGTTCTTC. Translation: CASSLGLRDRVLGGYNEQFF. The full variable domain, in which reference TRBV7-6 and TRBJ2-1 provide the parts outside the CDR3, is GAGVSQSPRYKVTKRGQDVALRCDPISGHVSLYWYRQALGQGPEFLTYFNYEAQQDKSGLPNDRFSAERPEGSISTLTIQRTEQRDSAMYRCASSLGLRDRVLGGYNEQFFGPGTRLTVL.

The rearrangement joins TRBV11-2 to TRBJ1-6; D possibly corresponds to TRBD1 (5 bases). This CDR3 spans 12 amino acids. Germline CDR1 SGHAT, CDR2 FQNNGV. V was pared by 4 bases and J by 7 bases, with 5 bases between. The DNA for the CDR3 is TGTGCCAGCAGCTCAGGGAATTCACCCCTCCACTTT. Translating it yields CASSSGNSPLHF.

This clonotype came up many times. CDR3 in amino acids: CAIGETGEGQYF. CDR3 DNA: TGTGCCATTGGGGAGACAGGGGAGGGGCAGTACTTC. This rearrangement joins TRBV10-3 to TRBJ2-7; D possibly corresponds to TRBD1 (8 bases). Germline CDR1 and CDR2: ENHRY and SYGVKD. Trimming left V 9 bases short and J 9 bases short, with 18 bases between. The length of the CDR3 is 12 residues.

CDR3 DNA: TGTGCCAGCAGCCCTTACCGGGGCCTTGATGTAGATGAGCAGTTCTTC. Protein: CASSPYRGLDVDEQFF. The chain joins TRBV3-1 to TRBJ2-1, with D perhaps being TRBD1 or TRBD2 (5 bases each). Germline CDR1 LGHDT, CDR2 YNNKEL (reference sequence). This CDR3 spans 16 amino acids. V was trimmed by 4 bases and J by 8 bases, leaving 21 bases between them.

The chain recombines TRBV7-6 with TRBJ2-6; D gene ambiguous. Germline loops: CDR1 SGHVS, CDR2 FNYEAQ. The V gene lost 3 bases and the J gene lost 1 base, with 4 bases spanning the gap. The CDR3 has 14 residues. CDR3 bases: TGTGCCAGCAGCTTGATATCTGGGGCCAACGTCCTGACTTTC. The encoded protein is CASSLISGANVLTF. The full variable domain, its missing parts supplied by reference TRBV7-6 and TRBJ2-6, is GAGVSQSPRYKVTKRGQDVALRCDPISGHVSLYWYRQALGQGPEFLTYFNYEAQQDKSGLPNDRFSAERPEGSISTLTIQRTEQRDSAMYRCASSLISGANVLTFGAGSRLTVL.

This chain joins TRBV11-2 and TRBJ2-7; 7 nucleotides align to TRBD1. The CDR3 is 15 residues long. The V segment lost 3 bases and the J segment 3 bases; nucleotides outside the gene matches: 8. The germline CDR1 and CDR2 sequences are SGHAT and FQNNGV. The DNA of the CDR3 is TGTGCCAGCAGCTTTTCACGGGACAGCTTCTACGAGCAGTACTTC. Amino acids: CASSFSRDSFYEQYF.

This clonotype was counted once. The rearrangement joins TRBV12-3 or TRBV12-4 to TRBJ2-1; possible D gene TRBD2, 6 bases. Trimming shortened V by 3 bases and J by 3 bases, and 12 bases separated the two germline ends. CDR3 length: 15 amino acids. This chain's CDR3 is CASSLWLADYNEQFF. CDR3 sequence (DNA): TGTGCCAGCAGTTTGTGGTTAGCGGACTACAATGAGCAGTTCTTC.

This clonotype was picked up many times. V is TRBV19 and J is TRBJ1-1, with 8 bases fitting TRBD1. The CDR3 has 13 residues. J lost 7 bases, V lost 3 bases, and 4 bases had no gene match. Looked up from germline, CDR1 is LNHDA and CDR2 is SQIVND (reference sequence). CDR3 residues: CASSITGQGEAFF. CDR3 coding DNA: TGTGCCAGTAGTATCACAGGACAGGGTGAAGCTTTCTTT.

This clonotype was detected many times. The J gene is TRBJ2-1, the V gene TRBV12-3 or TRBV12-4; 7 bases match TRBD2. J was trimmed by 6 bases and V by 2 bases; bases with no gene match: 16. The CDR3 length is 18 residues. DNA for the CDR3: TGTGCCAGCAGTTTATTCCACGTGGGGGGGACGACCGGCAATGAGCAGTTCTTC. Its protein product is CASSLFHVGGTTGNEQFF.

This clonotype was counted many times. The chain employs TRBV19 and TRBJ1-2; D might be TRBD1 (5 bases). V dropped 1 base and J dropped 4 bases, with 13 bases sitting between them. Looked up from germline, CDR1 is LNHDA and CDR2 is SQIVND (reference sequence). CDR3 length: 15 amino acids. This CDR3 is CASSIASRGTYGYTF. CDR3 nucleotide sequence: TGTGCCAGTAGTATAGCCTCGCGGGGGACCTATGGCTACACCTTC.

This clonotype has at least ten counts. The V call is TRBV29-1, the J call TRBJ2-1; TRBD1 matches at 10 bases. The CDR3 loop spans 14 amino acids. Germline loops: CDR1 SQVTM, CDR2 ANQGSEA. V shed 8 bases, J shed 7 bases, and the junction held 11 bases outside the gene matches. The CDR3 sequence is CSINDRGRLNEQFF. Here the CDR3 DNA reads TGCAGCATAAACGACAGGGGGCGACTAAATGAGCAGTTCTTC.